Here is one T cell receptor beta chain with its context. The target of this receptor is not known. No per-base quality is available; no much larger clone lies one base away. Ficoll-Paque density gradient centrifugation was used to isolate PBMCs. The data originate from a study of T-cell memory formation after mild COVID-19 (dated by TCRdb to the early 2020s). About the full investigation: Most TCR sequence clusters were specific to one of the two donors. Two young, previously healthy adult volunteers, one female and one male, were included in the cohort. T-cell clones expanding and contracting after mild COVID-19 in a couple of donors were tracked by longitudinal TCRalpha and TCRbeta repertoire sequencing.

The research as a whole found: SARS-CoV-2 specificity was not confirmed for the second-wave clones peaking on day 37. Some responding clones were detected in pre-infection memory, which suggested that pre-existing cross-reactive memory T cells had joined the SARS-CoV-2 response. Balanced CD4/CD8 phenotypes were observed for clones contracting from day 15 to 85, whereas a bias towards CD4+ was observed for a second wave of clones expanding from day 15 to 37. Only a couple of mild cases were covered by the study, and larger cohorts that include severe cases with pre-infection samples were considered necessary. Contracting CD4+ clones were located mainly in the CM and EM memory subsets, whereas CD8+ clones were found to be enriched in EMRA.

Sequencing used an Illumina NovaSeq 6000. cDNA libraries for TCRalpha and TCRbeta were prepared by 5'RACE using constant-segment primers, with sample barcodes and unique molecular identifiers added. RNA was extracted from every sample with Trizol reagent. Libraries were amplified in two PCR steps, with a second sample barcode and Illumina TruSeq adapters added in the second step. Sequencing of libraries was performed on an Illumina NovaSeq with 2 x 150 bp paired-end reads. The paper's data handling went like this. The reads were demultiplexed and collapsed into UMI-guided consensus sequences using migec v1.2.7. Using mixcr v2.1.11, UMI consensuses were aligned to TRA and TRB V and J templates and then assembled into clonotypes. A clonotype was counted as expanded or contracted only when both edgeR and NoisET called the clonotype significant, with the noise models trained on biological replicates. For edgeR calls, the thresholds were a false discovery rate-adjusted p below 0.01 and a log2 fold-change of 1. As an exploratory analysis of dynamics, max-normalized trajectories of the 1000 most abundant clonotypes were examined by PCA with hierarchical clustering. Separately sequenced CD4+ and CD8+ repertoires were used to assign the CD4 or CD8 phenotype of responding clones. The public reads were reanalyzed by TCRdb: fastp trimming at Q25, MiXCR alignment, in-frame beta chains only. All rows with the same CDR3 protein become a single entry with the most common DNA and genes. TCRdb's processing, not the authors', yielded these V and J calls. The sample records 380,000 or so distinct CDR3 sequences, approximately 14% of which are singletons. The ten largest account for about 20% of the sample.

From cysteine to phenylalanine, the CDR3 is 13 amino acids long. CDR3 DNA is the only sequence kept; it has 39 bases, read in frame from the first base. Between the V and J ends, shortened by 8 bases and 3 bases respectively, the junction contains 12 bases. The germline V gene sets CDR1 to MDHEN and CDR2 to SYDVKM. The sequence was obtained from a man aged 18 to 30 who had mild COVID-19 (a few samples of this study predate the infection). The sample titles of this study are shuffled in the database, so cell type and time point are left out; the donor was told from shared clones. The receptor chain draws on TRBV28 and TRBJ2-3; a tentative D match to TRBD1 spans 6 bases. Sequencing was carried out using PBMCs or a T cell subset sorted from them (not recorded which). This receptor carries the CDR3 CASLQGRTDTQYF. DNA sequence: TGTGCCAGCCTACAGGGACGGACAGATACGCAGTATTTT.